This record concerns one T cell receptor beta chain sequence. This sample stems from a study of blood T cell repertoires in COVID-19. Study in general: Specimens from acute and convalescent COVID-19 originated in the United States, Italy and Spain. Nucleic acid was either cDNA or gDNA, and it came from T cells, B-cell-depleted T cells, or PBMCs.

The V and J ends lost 0 bases and 8 bases, in that order; junction bases with no gene match: 7. Germline values: CDR1 SGDLS, CDR2 YYNGEE. This CDR3 comprises 15 residues. In the authors' workflow: From reference gene primer amplification, estimates of nucleated cell counts were derived. Measured with immunoSEQ multiplex PCR; TCRdb has only the in-frame clones, and not every one. V, J and clone size are those of that table, while D and trimming were read from the DNA. The data contain around 110,000 clones, 70% to 90% of them singletons. This clonotype was sampled from a man aged 25-40 years with acute or convalescent COVID-19. V is TRBV9 and J is TRBJ2-1; the match to TRBD2 covers 8 bases. The sequenced sample was peripheral blood. CDR3 nucleotide sequence: TGTGCCAGCAGCGTAGCGACGGGGGGGCATGATGAGCAGTTCTTC. Translated, it gives CASSVATGGHDEQFF.